The clone carrying this TCR beta chain was detected only a few times. V gave up 0 bases and J gave up 5 bases; unmatched junction bases: 10. This CDR3 has 17 amino acids. The germline V gene encodes CDR1 SGDLS and CDR2 YYNGEE. TCRdb passed the reads through MiXCR, listing each CDR3 protein once. The profile shows fewer than 20,000 distinct CDR3 sequences, more than 8.5% of them singletons. This entry is derived from a study of type 1 regulatory T cells. Study information: T-allo10 is an in vitro-generated, Tr1-enriched CD4 T cell product specific for alloantigen.

Sequenced input: CD4+ T cells, either the whole sample or a sorted fraction (not recorded which). J is TRBJ2-2 and V is TRBV9, with 7 bases fitting TRBD2. This clonotype was sampled from a human donor in good health. Here the CDR3 DNA reads TGTGCCAGCAGCGTAGCTAGCATTACGGGAGGTACCGGGGAGCTGTTTTTT. This codes for CASSVASITGGTGELFF.